This T cell receptor (beta chain) comes out of a study of neoadjuvant anti-PD-1 for oral cavity cancer. This CDR3 region has 18 residues. The V end lost 2 bases, the J end lost 5 bases, and 22 bases lay between the germline ends. The germline V gene encodes CDR1 SGHTA and CDR2 FQGNSA. This clone was seen repeatedly, ten times or more. Its antigen is unidentified. Points from the study as a whole: With three patients per group, TCR findings need larger cohorts.

Here immunoSEQ multiplex PCR was the method, and the copy in TCRdb shows in-frame clones only, minus some. The sample includes about 42,000 clones, about three quarters of them seen just once. Noted time point: after neoadjuvant nivolumab, at surgical resection. The sample was PBMCs, taken after nivolumab (anti-PD-1) treatment. This receptor was obtained from a person aged 40-85 years with oral cavity squamous cell carcinoma. J is TRBJ1-5 and V is TRBV7-2; D is perhaps TRBD1 (5 bases). The CDR3 nucleotides are TGTGCCAGCAGCTTATGGGCTCGTGGGACGGAACTTCATCAGCCCCAGCATTTT. Protein: CASSLWARGTELHQPQHF. The full variable domain, with the rest looked up from reference TRBV7-2 and TRBJ1-5, is GAGVSQSPSNKVTEKGKDVELRCDPISGHTALYWYRQSLGQGLEFLIYFQGNSAPDKSGLPSDRFSAERTGGSVSTLTIQRTQQEDSAVYLCASSLWARGTELHQPQHFGDGTRLSIL.